Below are 20 T cell receptor beta chains sequenced from a single sample in a study of patients and donors after allogeneic stem cell transplantation. MiXCR was run by TCRdb on the RT-PCR reads, yielding one entry per CDR3 protein. The sample shows about 410,000 distinct CDR3 sequences, 16% of them seen only once. What was sequenced was blood, either unsorted or a sorted T cell fraction (not recorded which). These receptor sequences come from a human donor who was either an allogeneic HSCT recipient or a stem cell or donor lymphocyte infusion donor (not recorded which). It is not recorded whose cells these are; they may come from a transplant donor.

This clonotype was seen only a few times. The chain has TRBV15 and TRBJ1-1; D remains ambiguous. Trimming cost V 0 bases and J 5 bases, with 13 bases left between them. The length of the CDR3 is 15 residues. The germline CDR1 and CDR2 sequences are LNHNV and YYDKDF (reference sequence). CDR3: CATSRDFKGGTEAFF. The CDR3, as DNA: TGTGCCACCAGCAGAGATTTTAAGGGAGGGACTGAAGCTTTCTTT.

This clonotype has just a few counts. This chain uses TRBV18 with TRBJ1-1; tentative D call: TRBD1 (5 bases). There are 17 residues in the CDR3. Per the germline V gene, CDR1 is KGHSH and CDR2 is LQKENI. Trimming cost V 5 bases and J 1 base, with 20 bases left between them. The CDR3 reads CASSASGTLIRNTEAFF. The CDR3 DNA reads as TGTGCCAGCTCAGCCTCCGGGACCCTCATAAGGAACACTGAAGCTTTCTTT.

This chain joins TRBV18 and TRBJ1-1; D is unclear. Trimming shortened V by 1 base and J by 1 base, and 13 bases separated the two germline ends. There are 16 residues in the CDR3. Germline CDR1 is KGHSH and CDR2 is LQKENI. The CDR3 loop reads CASSPLSLGENTEAFF. CDR3 bases: TGTGCCAGCTCACCACTATCTCTGGGTGAGAACACTGAAGCTTTCTTT.

The chain combines TRBV2 with TRBJ2-1; either TRBD1 or TRBD2 may supply D (5 bases each). V was clipped by 5 bases and J by 2 bases, with 10 bases between them. The CDR3 is 14 amino acids. Germline V gene lookup returns CDR1 SNHLY and CDR2 FYNNEI. In nucleotides, the CDR3 is TGTGCCAGCAGTTCAGGGACCACCTACAATGAGCAGTTCTTC. It translates to CASSSGTTYNEQFF.

The chain links TRBV6-4 to TRBJ1-5; D call uncertain. Trimming cost V 3 bases and J 7 bases, with 10 bases left between them. CDR1 and CDR2 from the germline V gene are MRHNA and SNTAGT. There are 13 residues in the CDR3. CDR3 sequence: CASSEWTGQPQHF. CDR3 in DNA: TGTGCCAGCAGTGAGTGGACCGGCCAGCCCCAGCATTTT.

This clonotype was found a few times. The chain couples TRBV6-5 to TRBJ2-1, with no clear D. Germline V gene data show CDR1 as MNHEY and CDR2 as SVGAGI. CDR3 length equals 15 residues. Trimming took 0 bases from V and 9 from J, leaving 15 bases between them. CDR3 DNA: TGTGCCAGCAGTTACTCGAGGTCTCGCAGTGGTGAGCAGTTCTTC. It specifies CASSYSRSRSGEQFF.

In DNA, the CDR3 is TGCAGTGCTAGAGACCCGAGCGGGTCCTACAATGAGCAGTTCTTC. It translates to CSARDPSGSYNEQFF. The chain is built from TRBV20-1 and TRBJ2-1, with a weak D call TRBD2 (6 bases). V lost 0 bases and J lost 1, with 10 bases in between. The germline V gene has CDR1 DFQATT and CDR2 SNEGSKA (reference sequence). The CDR3 is 15 residues long.

V gene TRBV20-1 combines with J gene TRBJ2-1; 9 bases are shared with TRBD2. Losses at the gene ends were 0 bases for V and 2 bases for J; bases not matched to a gene: 8. This CDR3 contains 17 residues. Per germline, CDR1 DFQATT and CDR2 SNEGSKA (reference sequence). For the CDR3, the DNA is TGCAGTGCTAGAGATTGGGAACTAGCGGGCCCCTACAATGAGCAGTTCTTC. Its protein is CSARDWELAGPYNEQFF.

This clonotype was picked up a small number of times. The gene calls are TRBV12-3 or TRBV12-4 and TRBJ2-3; 10 nucleotides agree with TRBD2. The CDR3 is made up of 15 amino acids. Trimming cost V 6 bases and J 5 bases; bases outside gene matches: 8. This CDR3 is CASSSGTSVIDTQYF. The DNA of the CDR3 is TGTGCCAGCAGCTCCGGGACTAGCGTCATAGATACGCAGTATTTT.

This clonotype was seen a handful of times. J is TRBJ2-2 and V is TRBV7-8, with D perhaps being TRBD1 or TRBD2 (5 bases each). Deletions cut 5 bases from V and 1 base from J, with 11 bases between. Germline V gene lookup returns CDR1 SGHVS and CDR2 FQNEAQ. There are 15 residues in the CDR3. The CDR3 spells CASSPGSRNTGELFF. CDR3 DNA sequence: TGTGCCAGCAGCCCAGGGAGTAGGAACACCGGGGAGCTGTTTTTT.

There are many counts of this clonotype. V is TRBV20-1 and J is TRBJ2-3; 12 bases are shared with TRBD2. V lost 6 bases, J lost 4 bases, and 11 bases stayed unmatched. Germline CDR1 is DFQATT and CDR2 is SNEGSKA (reference sequence). The CDR3 covers 16 residues. The CDR3 loop reads CSAPGVLAGGPDTQYF. The CDR3 DNA follows: TGCAGTGCCCCCGGGGTCCTAGCGGGGGGGCCAGATACGCAGTATTTT.

The sample holds a few counts of this clonotype. This sequence joins TRBV7-6 and TRBJ2-2; 10 bases agree with TRBD2. Germline V gives CDR1 SGHVS, CDR2 FNYEAQ. The CDR3 spans 16 residues. Trimming removed 3 bases from V and 5 bases from J; junction bases left unmatched: 6. The CDR3 region is CASSFVAGGPTGELFF. CDR3 coding DNA: TGTGCCAGCAGCTTCGTAGCGGGGGGACCTACCGGGGAGCTGTTTTTT.

CDR3 coding DNA: TGTGCCAGCAGTAATCTAGCGGGAGGGAACACCGGGGAGCTGTTTTTT. Its protein product is CASSNLAGGNTGELFF. The chain has TRBV6-1 and TRBJ2-2; 11 bases are shared with TRBD2. The CDR3 has 16 residues. From germline, CDR1 is MNHNS and CDR2 SASEGT. With 5 bases clipped from V and 1 base from J, the junction kept 3 bases outside the gene matches.

This clonotype appeared a few times. The J gene is TRBJ2-7, the V gene TRBV27; unclear D gene. Trimming shortened V by 6 bases and J by 4 bases, and 7 bases separated the two germline ends. Germline lookup yields CDR1 MNHEY and CDR2 SMNVEV (reference sequence). This CDR3 spans 11 amino acids. The DNA for the CDR3 is TGTGCCAGCAGATCAAATTACGAGCAGTACTTC. This codes for CASRSNYEQYF.

The chain couples TRBV7-2 to TRBJ1-1, with TRBD1 matching over 7 bases. The ends lost 2 bases at V and 2 bases at J; junction bases unmatched: 5. The CDR3 runs 15 residues. The germline gives CDR1 SGHTA, CDR2 FQGNSA. The CDR3 sequence is CASSLRGQKNTEAFF. DNA of the CDR3: TGTGCCAGCAGCTTAAGGGGACAGAAAAACACTGAAGCTTTCTTT.

This clonotype was found many times. The genes are TRBV12-3 or TRBV12-4 and TRBJ2-2; D is ambiguous. CDR3 size: 18 residues. The V end was cut by 7 bases, the J end by 4 bases, with 25 bases between. CDR3 DNA: TGTGCCAGCACTCCGCTGGCCGTACCTCCTCGTGGCACCGGGGAGCTGTTTTTT. Protein: CASTPLAVPPRGTGELFF.

This clonotype has at least ten counts. The chain recombines TRBV12-3 or TRBV12-4 with TRBJ1-2; D is perhaps TRBD1 (5 bases). The CDR3 extends over 14 amino acids. V lost 4 bases, J lost 4 bases, and 13 bases lay in between. The CDR3 nucleotides read TGTGCCAGCAGTTCCGGCAGGGATAGCTATGGCTACACCTTC. This sequence encodes CASSSGRDSYGYTF.

This clonotype was picked up many times. The chain joins TRBV6-2 or TRBV6-3 to TRBJ2-3; D is perhaps TRBD2 (6 bases). Germline CDR1 MNHEY, CDR2 SVGEGT. Between the trimmed V and J ends, which lost 3 bases and 1 base, there was a span of 26 bases. This CDR3 spans 20 amino acids. CDR3 sequence: CASSYGSVRPRERGTDTQYF. CDR3 nucleotide sequence: TGTGCCAGCAGTTATGGGTCGGTTAGGCCGAGGGAGCGGGGCACAGATACGCAGTATTTT.

This clonotype occurred a few times. This chain links TRBV7-9 with TRBJ2-1; D is perhaps TRBD2 (6 bases). Per germline, CDR1 SEHNR and CDR2 FQNEAQ (reference sequence). V was cut by 7 bases and J by 0 bases, with 16 bases left in between. The CDR3 is made up of 16 amino acids. The CDR3 is CASNPAGSFSYNEQFF. The CDR3 DNA follows: TGTGCCAGCAACCCCGCGGGGAGTTTCTCCTACAATGAGCAGTTCTTC.

This clonotype appeared a few times. J is TRBJ2-7 and V is TRBV29-1; no clear D. CDR1 and CDR2 from the germline V gene are SQVTM and ANQGSEA. The germline V and J ends were trimmed by 4 bases and 1 base, with 8 bases remaining between them. This CDR3 has 12 amino acids. CDR3 protein: CSVGVNSYEQYF. CDR3 DNA: TGCAGCGTTGGGGTGAATTCCTACGAGCAGTACTTC.